What follows describes a single TCR beta chain. Which antigen it targets is not known. No per-base quality is available; no much larger clone lies one base away. This specimen comes from a study of T cell changes during pregnancy in multiple sclerosis (dated by TCRdb to the late 2010s). Background on the whole study: Changes in the T cell repertoire over the course of pregnancy were examined in this study in women with multiple sclerosis.

From a lookup of the germline V gene, CDR1 and CDR2 are SGHTA and FQGNSA. The CDR3 measures 16 amino acids from cysteine to phenylalanine. The kept DNA is CDR3 alone, 48 bases in frame from the first base. V loses 6 bases, J loses 4 bases, and the germline ends lie 16 bases apart. The receptor library was made with the immunoSEQ multiplex PCR assay. Entries here come from immuneACCESS through TCRdb and include only in-frame sequences with V and J called. Some clones fail to appear in such tables; in the studies checked, an unresolved V gene covers under half of the shortfall, and the cause of the remainder is unknown. In all, the sample holds around 110,000 clones, and approximately 90% of those were seen once. The top ten hold 1.5% of the sample.

The TCR sequence derives from a female donor with multiple sclerosis, enrolled in a pregnancy study. The chain is made from TRBV7-2 and TRBJ2-6, and possibly TRBD2, on 5 matching bases. The specimen was peripheral blood, collected in the third trimester of pregnancy. In nucleotides, the sequence is TGTGCCAGCAGTATATTGTGGGGAGACGGGGCCAACGTCCTGACTTTC. This gives the protein CASSILWGDGANVLTF.